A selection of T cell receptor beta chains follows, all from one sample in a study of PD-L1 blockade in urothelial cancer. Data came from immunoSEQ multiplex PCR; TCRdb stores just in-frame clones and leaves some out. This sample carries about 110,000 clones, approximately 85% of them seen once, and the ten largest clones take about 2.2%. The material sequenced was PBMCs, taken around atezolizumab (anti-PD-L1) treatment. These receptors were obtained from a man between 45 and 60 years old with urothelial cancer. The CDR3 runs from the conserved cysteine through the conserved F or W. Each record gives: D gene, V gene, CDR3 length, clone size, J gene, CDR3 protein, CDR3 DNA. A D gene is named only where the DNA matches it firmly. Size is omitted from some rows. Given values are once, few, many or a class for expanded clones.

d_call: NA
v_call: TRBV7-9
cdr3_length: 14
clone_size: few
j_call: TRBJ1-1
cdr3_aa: CASSLATGNTEAFF
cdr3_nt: TGTGCCAGCAGCTTGGCTACAGGGAACACTGAAGCTTTCTTT

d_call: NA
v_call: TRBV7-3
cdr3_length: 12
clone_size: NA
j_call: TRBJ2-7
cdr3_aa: CASSFLPYEQYF
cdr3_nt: TGTGCCAGCAGCTTTCTTCCCTACGAGCAGTACTTC

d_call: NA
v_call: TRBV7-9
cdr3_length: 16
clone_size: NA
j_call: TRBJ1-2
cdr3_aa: CASRQTSGQRTYGYTF
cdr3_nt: TGTGCCAGCCGCCAAACCTCTGGACAGCGAACCTATGGCTACACCTTC

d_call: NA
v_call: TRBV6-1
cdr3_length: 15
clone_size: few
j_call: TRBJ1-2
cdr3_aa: CASSSRDLGDYGYTF
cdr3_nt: TGTGCCAGCAGTTCCCGGGACTTGGGGGACTATGGCTACACCTTC

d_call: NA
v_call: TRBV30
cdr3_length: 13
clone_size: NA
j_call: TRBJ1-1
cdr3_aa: CAWSAQGGTEAFF
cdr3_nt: TGTGCCTGGAGCGCCCAGGGTGGAACTGAAGCTTTCTTT

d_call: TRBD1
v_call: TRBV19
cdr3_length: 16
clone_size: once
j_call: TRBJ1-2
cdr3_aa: CASSVKRTGSIYGYTF
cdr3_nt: TGTGCCAGTAGTGTAAAAAGGACAGGGTCAATCTATGGCTACACCTTC

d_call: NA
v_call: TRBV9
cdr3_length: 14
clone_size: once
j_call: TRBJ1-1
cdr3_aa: CASSVVPGSGEAFF
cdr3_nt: TGTGCCAGCAGCGTAGTCCCCGGTTCGGGTGAAGCTTTCTTT

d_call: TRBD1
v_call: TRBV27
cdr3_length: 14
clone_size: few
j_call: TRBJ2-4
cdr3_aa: CASRDRPDKNIQYF
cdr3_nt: TGTGCCAGTCGGGACAGGCCGGACAAAAACATTCAGTACTTC

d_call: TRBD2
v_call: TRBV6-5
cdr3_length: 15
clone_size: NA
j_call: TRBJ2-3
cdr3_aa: CASSYDGLASDTQYF
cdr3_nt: TGTGCCAGCAGTTACGACGGACTAGCATCAGATACGCAGTATTTT

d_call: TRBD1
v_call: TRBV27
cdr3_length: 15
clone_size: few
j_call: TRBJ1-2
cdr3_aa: CASSLLGQGFYGYTF
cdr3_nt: TGTGCCAGCAGTTTATTGGGACAGGGTTTCTATGGCTACACCTTC

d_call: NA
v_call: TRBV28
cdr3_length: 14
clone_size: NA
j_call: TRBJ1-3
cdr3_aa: CASSLAGSGNTIYF
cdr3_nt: TGTGCCAGCAGTTTAGCAGGGTCTGGAAACACCATATATTTT

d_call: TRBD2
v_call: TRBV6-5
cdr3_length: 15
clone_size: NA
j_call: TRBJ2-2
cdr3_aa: CASSRSGSRAGELFF
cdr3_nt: TGTGCCAGCAGTCGTAGCGGGAGTCGGGCCGGGGAGCTGTTTTTT

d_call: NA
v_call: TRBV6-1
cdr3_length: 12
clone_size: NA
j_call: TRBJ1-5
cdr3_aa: CGGGSRNQPQHF
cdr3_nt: TGTGGAGGGGGTAGTAGGAATCAGCCCCAGCATTTT

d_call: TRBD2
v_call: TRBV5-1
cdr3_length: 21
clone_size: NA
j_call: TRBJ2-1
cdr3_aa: CASSLVASLLAGQSSYNEQFF
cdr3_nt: TGCGCCAGCAGCTTGGTTGCTTCCTTGCTAGCGGGACAAAGCTCCTACAATGAGCAGTTCTTC

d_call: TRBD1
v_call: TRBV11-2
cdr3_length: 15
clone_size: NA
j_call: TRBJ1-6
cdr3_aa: CASSLATGGNSPLHF
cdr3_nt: TGTGCCAGCAGCTTAGCGACAGGGGGAAATTCACCCCTCCACTTT

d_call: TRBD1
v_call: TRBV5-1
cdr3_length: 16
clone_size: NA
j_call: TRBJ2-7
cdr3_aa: CASSASSGTGSYEQYF
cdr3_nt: TGCGCCAGCAGCGCTTCCTCCGGGACAGGGTCCTACGAGCAGTACTTC

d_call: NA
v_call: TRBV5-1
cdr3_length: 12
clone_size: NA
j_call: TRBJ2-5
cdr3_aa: CASSLDQETQYF
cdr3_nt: TGCGCCAGCAGCTTGGATCAGGAGACCCAGTACTTC